The entry below describes one TCR beta chain. Here immunoSEQ multiplex PCR was the method, and the copy in TCRdb shows in-frame clones only, minus some. The top ten hold approximately 2.2% of the sample, which has 65,000 to 80,000 clones, approximately 90% seen once. The data stem from a study of OX40 agonist ivuxolimab in advanced cancers. The germline gives CDR1 SNHLY, CDR2 FYNNEI. The CDR3 runs 14 residues. V shed 3 bases and J shed 4 bases, with 10 bases lying between them. The clonotype comes from an adult with an advanced solid tumor such as melanoma, head and neck, liver or kidney cancer. The material sequenced was CD4+ or CD8+ T cells sorted from blood, taken in a trial of the OX40 agonist ivuxolimab. The V call is TRBV2, the J call TRBJ1-5, with no clear D. The CDR3 DNA reads as TGTGCCAGCAGTGAGGCGTCCCTTAATCAGCCCCAGCATTTT. Protein product: CASSEASLNQPQHF.